The source of this TCR beta chain is a study of blood T cell repertoires in COVID-19. In the study overall: Acute and convalescent COVID-19 specimens originated in the United States, Italy and Spain. T cells, B-cell-depleted T cells, or PBMCs provided the cDNA or gDNA that served as material.

Per the original data handling: Amplification with reference gene primers provided the estimates of nucleated cell counts. Profiled with immunoSEQ multiplex PCR; TCRdb holds only in-frame clones, not every one. The DNA gave D and trimming, while V, J and clone size come from that table. The sample includes approximately 150,000 clones, over 80% of them seen just once. Sequencing input: peripheral blood. This TCR derives from a woman aged 50 to 60 with acute or convalescent COVID-19.

CDR3 in amino acids: CSARDRETQYF. The CDR3 nucleotides are TGCAGTGCTAGAGATAGAGAGACCCAGTACTTC. The gene calls are TRBV20-1 and TRBJ2-5; D gene uncertain. Trimming took off 0 bases at V and 4 bases at J, with 3 bases between the two ends. CDR1 is DFQATT and CDR2 is SNEGSKA in the germline V gene (reference sequence). The CDR3 is made up of 11 amino acids.